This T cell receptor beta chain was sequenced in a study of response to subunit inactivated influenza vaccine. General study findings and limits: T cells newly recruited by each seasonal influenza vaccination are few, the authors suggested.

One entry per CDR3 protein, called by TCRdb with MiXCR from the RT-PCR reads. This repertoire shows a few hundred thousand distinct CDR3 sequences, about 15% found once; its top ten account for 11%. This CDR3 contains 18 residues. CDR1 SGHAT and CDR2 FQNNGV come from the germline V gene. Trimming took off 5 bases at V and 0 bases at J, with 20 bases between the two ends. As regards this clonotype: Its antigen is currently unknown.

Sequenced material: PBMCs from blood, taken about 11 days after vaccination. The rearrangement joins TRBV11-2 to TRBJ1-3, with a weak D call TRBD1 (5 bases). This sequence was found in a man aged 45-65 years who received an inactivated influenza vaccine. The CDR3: CASSTYLPGRSSGNTIYF. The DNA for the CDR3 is TGTGCCAGCAGCACGTATCTTCCGGGACGGTCCTCTGGAAACACCATATATTTT.